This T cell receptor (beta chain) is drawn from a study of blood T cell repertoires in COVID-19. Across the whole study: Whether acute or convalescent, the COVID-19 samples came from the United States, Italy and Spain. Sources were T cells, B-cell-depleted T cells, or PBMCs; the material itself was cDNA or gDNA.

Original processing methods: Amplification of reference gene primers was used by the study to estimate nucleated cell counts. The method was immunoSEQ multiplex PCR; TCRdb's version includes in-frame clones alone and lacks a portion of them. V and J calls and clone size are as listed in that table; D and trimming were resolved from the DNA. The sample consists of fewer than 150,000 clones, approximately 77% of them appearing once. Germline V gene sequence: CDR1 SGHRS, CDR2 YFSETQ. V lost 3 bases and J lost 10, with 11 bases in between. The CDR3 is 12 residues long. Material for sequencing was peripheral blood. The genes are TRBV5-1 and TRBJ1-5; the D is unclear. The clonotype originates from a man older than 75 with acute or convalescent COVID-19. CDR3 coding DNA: TGCGCCAGCAGCTATTTGAGGGTTCCCCAGCATTTT. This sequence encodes CASSYLRVPQHF.